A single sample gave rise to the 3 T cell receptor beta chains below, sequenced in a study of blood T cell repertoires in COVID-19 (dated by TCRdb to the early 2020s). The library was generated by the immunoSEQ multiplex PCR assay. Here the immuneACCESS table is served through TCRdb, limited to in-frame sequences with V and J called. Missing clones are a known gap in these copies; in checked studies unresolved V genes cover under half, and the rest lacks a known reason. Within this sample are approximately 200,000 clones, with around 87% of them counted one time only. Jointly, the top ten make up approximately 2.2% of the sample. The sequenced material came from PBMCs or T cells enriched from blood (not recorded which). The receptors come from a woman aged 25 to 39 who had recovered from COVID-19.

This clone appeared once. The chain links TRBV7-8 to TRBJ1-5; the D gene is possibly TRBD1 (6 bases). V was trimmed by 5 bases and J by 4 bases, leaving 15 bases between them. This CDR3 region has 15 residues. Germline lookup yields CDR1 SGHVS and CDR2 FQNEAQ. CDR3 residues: CASSAWTVGNQPQHF. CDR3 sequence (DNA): TGTGCCAGCAGCGCCTGGACAGTGGGGAATCAGCCCCAGCATTTT.

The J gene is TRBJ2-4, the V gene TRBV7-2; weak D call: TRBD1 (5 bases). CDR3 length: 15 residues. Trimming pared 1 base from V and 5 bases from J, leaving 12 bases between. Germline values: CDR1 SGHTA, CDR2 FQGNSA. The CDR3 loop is CASSLEARVQNIQYF. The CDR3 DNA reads TGTGCCAGCAGCTTAGAGGCCAGGGTGCAAAACATTCAGTACTTC.

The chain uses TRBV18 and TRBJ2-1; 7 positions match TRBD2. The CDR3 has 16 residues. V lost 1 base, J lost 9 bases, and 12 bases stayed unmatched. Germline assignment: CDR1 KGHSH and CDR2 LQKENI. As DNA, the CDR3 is TGTGCCAGCTCACCACGAGTTGAAGCGGGGATGGGTGAGCAGTTCTTC. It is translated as CASSPRVEAGMGEQFF. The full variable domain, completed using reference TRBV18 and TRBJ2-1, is NAGVMQNPRHLVRRRGQEARLRCSPMKGHSHVYWYRQLPEEGLKFMVYLQKENIIDESGMPKERFSAEFPKEGPSILRIQQVVRGDSAAYFCASSPRVEAGMGEQFFGPGTRLTVL.